This T cell receptor beta chain was observed in a study of Graves' ophthalmopathy and Graves' hyperthyroidism (dated by TCRdb to 2017 to 2018). The study in broad terms: Peripheral blood samples were taken at the time of initial diagnosis, before any treatment was given. T-cell repertoires of thyroid tissue and blood were compared in 5 or 6 hyperthyroidism patients. For independent validation, a separate cohort was made up of approximately 19 hyperthyroidism patients plus 17 patients who later progressed from hyperthyroidism to ophthalmopathy. Following sampling, methimazole starting at 30 mg daily was administered to hyperthyroidism patients, and high-dose intravenous methylprednisolone was administered to ophthalmopathy patients. A discovery set of 100 patients (43 ophthalmopathy, around 57 stable hyperthyroidism) was enrolled to explore V-J signatures distinguishing ophthalmopathy from hyperthyroidism. The study used TCR beta repertoire signatures to distinguish Graves' ophthalmopathy from Graves' hyperthyroidism and to predict progression to ophthalmopathy. In total, 135 blood samples were TCR-sequenced: approximately 40 ophthalmopathy, around 75 hyperthyroidism and approximately 17 hyperthyroidism-to-ophthalmopathy patients.

TCR beta CDR3 regions were amplified from RNA transcripts for repertoire sequencing. The first round of RT-PCR was done with HTBI primers and the Qiagen OneStep RT-PCR kit, and was followed by a second round of multiplex PCR, then size selection and purification. Sequencing of the libraries was carried out on an Illumina HiSeq2000 in paired-end mode with 100 bp reads. As for the original processing: SOAPnuke was used for read processing, and reads with adapters, uncalled bases, a mean Phred below 15, or no exact constant-primer or identifier match were discarded. High-quality paired reads were merged with COPE v1.2.5. Each unique nucleotide sequence was defined as a clonotype, and clonotypes were aligned to IMGT TRB V, D and J references with MiTCR v1.1. Analysis was restricted to V-J combinations with a frequency above 0.0001, which covered about 99% of repertoires. For each V-J combination, a TCR clonal expansion and chaos score was defined as F50 clonal expansion divided by the chaos observed in the TCRdist matrix. Features were reduced by Welch's t-statistics and random forest to more than 10 V-J combinations, which fed a naive Bayes classifier. The similarity between thyroid and blood repertoires was quantified using the Morisita-Horn index. The public reads were reanalyzed by TCRdb: fastp trimming at Q25, MiXCR alignment, in-frame beta chains only. Rows merge per CDR3 protein into single entries with the most common DNA and genes. TCRdb's processing, not the authors', yielded these V and J calls. Counted in this sample were some 350,000 distinct CDR3 sequences; approximately 17% of them appeared once. The top ten clonotypes cover approximately 2.4% of the sample.

CDR1 and CDR2 are drawn from the germline V gene: MNHEY, SVGAGI. The CDR3 runs 14 residues from the cysteine to the phenylalanine. Only CDR3 DNA remains: 42 bases, in frame from the first base. Deletion took 2 bases off V and 1 base off J, with a span of 8 bases between the germline ends. On this clonotype: Its antigen target is currently unknown. No much larger clonotype is one base removed from it; base qualities were not supplied.

Hyperthyroidism was defined as stable when no progression to ophthalmopathy occurred within 18 months of follow-up. Patients with hyperthyroidism were aged 18 to 65 years, had been newly diagnosed, and had a disease duration of less than 2 months. Patients were excluded if they had other autoimmune diseases, uncontrolled infections, pregnancy or lactation. Clinical symptoms, serum thyroxine, TRAb, thyroid ultrasound and orbital computed tomography formed the basis of the diagnosis. Using Ficoll-Paque density gradient centrifugation, PBMCs were isolated from about 9.4 ml of fresh peripheral blood. Total RNA was extracted with Trizol reagent and quality-checked on an Agilent 2100 Bioanalyzer. What the research found in general, with its limitations: In validation, the model predicted ophthalmopathy progression with less than 71% sensitivity and roughly 72% specificity; 12 predicted patients were CT-confirmed with GO in a median of around 6.5 months. Most of the expanded thyroid clonotypes with a frequency above 0.001 were also detected in blood, and it was suggested that the thyroid immune response may be reflected by blood repertoires. No statistical method was used to set the sample size in advance, and the investigators knew which group each participant was assigned to. The 13-signature model separated ophthalmopathy from stable hyperthyroidism with approximately 88% sensitivity and roughly 84% specificity in cross-validation, and 80%/75% in the test set.

The V and J segments used are TRBV6-5 and TRBJ1-1, and perhaps TRBD1 as D gene, on 5 matching bases. This clonotype was obtained from an adult woman with stable Graves' hyperthyroidism. Specimen: peripheral blood. CDR3 reads: CASSYTTENTEAFF. The DNA is as follows: TGTGCCAGCAGTTACACGACAGAGAACACTGAAGCTTTCTTT.